The clone carrying this T cell receptor (beta chain) was observed a handful of times. The antigen remains undetermined. This CDR3 has 17 amino acids. Trimming removed 1 base from V and 3 bases from J; junction bases left unmatched: 12. CDR1 and CDR2 (germline): SGHRS, YFSETQ. The sample belongs to a study of T cells after yellow fever vaccination. Study-level points and caveats: Abundant bulk-population clonotypes could contaminate the FACS-sorted repertoires. Reappearance after the booster was seen for most primary-vaccination clones, at roughly 96% CD4 and 75% to 90% CD8.

TCRdb used MiXCR to reprocess the 5' RACE reads, holding one entry per CDR3 protein. The sample consists of around 600,000 distinct CDR3 sequences, roughly an eighth of them appearing once. Sequencing was performed on PBMCs, taken on the day of the yellow fever booster vaccination. The receptor was derived from a man aged 30 to 39 who received the YFV17D yellow fever vaccine. The chain is built from TRBV5-1 and TRBJ2-7; 8 positions match TRBD2. The DNA of the CDR3 is TGCGCCAGCAGCTTGATTTTTGGTAGCGGGACCAACTACGAGCAGTACTTC. This gives the protein CASSLIFGSGTNYEQYF.